The entry that follows covers one T cell receptor beta chain sequence. The source of the sample is a study of blood T cell repertoires in COVID-19. TCRdb keeps only in-frame clones here, not all; method: immunoSEQ multiplex PCR. Found here are 130,000 to 150,000 clones, about four fifths of them singletons; the top ten hold approximately 3.5%. The CDR3 has 14 amino acids. Trimming took off 5 bases at V and 1 base at J, with 11 bases between the two ends. Germline V gene sequence: CDR1 LNHDA, CDR2 SQIVND (reference sequence). The clonotype was recovered from a man aged 70 or older who had recovered from COVID-19. Sequencing was carried out using peripheral blood. This sequence joins TRBV19 and TRBJ1-2; possible D gene TRBD1, 5 bases. The CDR3 DNA is TGTGCCAGTAGTCCGCACGGGGGTAACTATGGCTACACCTTC. Protein sequence: CASSPHGGNYGYTF.